This T cell receptor (beta chain) was found in a study of T-cell memory formation after mild COVID-19. Across the study: TCR clusters were mostly confined to one donor each.

Regarding this clonotype: Its antigen remains unidentified.

The V and J ends lost 4 bases and 6 bases, in that order; junction bases with no gene match: 6. The germline V gene encodes CDR1 KGHDR and CDR2 SFDVKD. The CDR3 is 14 amino acids. Study-wide results and limits: CD4+ contracting clones lay mainly in CM and EM, CD8+ ones in EMRA.

TCRdb independently ran MiXCR on the 5' RACE reads; one entry per CDR3 protein. The table has about 470,000 distinct CDR3 sequences, more than 20% seen once. Source material: PBMCs or a T cell subset sorted from them (not recorded which). The rearrangement uses TRBV24-1 and TRBJ2-7, with TRBD1 matching over 9 bases. This clonotype was sampled from an adult woman who had mild COVID-19 (a few samples of this study predate the infection). Cell type and time point are not known. This CDR3 is CATSETGTGLEQYF. CDR3 coding DNA: TGTGCCACCAGTGAGACCGGGACAGGGCTCGAGCAGTACTTC.